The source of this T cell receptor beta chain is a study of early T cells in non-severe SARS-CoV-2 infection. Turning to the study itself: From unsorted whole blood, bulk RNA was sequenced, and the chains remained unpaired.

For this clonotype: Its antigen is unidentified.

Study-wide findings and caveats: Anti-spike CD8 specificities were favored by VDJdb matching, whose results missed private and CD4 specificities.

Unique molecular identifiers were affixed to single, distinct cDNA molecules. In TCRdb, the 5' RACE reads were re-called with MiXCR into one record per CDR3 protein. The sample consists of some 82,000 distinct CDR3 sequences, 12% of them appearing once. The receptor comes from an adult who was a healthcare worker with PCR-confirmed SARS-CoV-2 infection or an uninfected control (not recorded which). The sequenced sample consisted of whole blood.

The CDR3 DNA reads TGTGCCAGCTCACCATTACAGGGGGCCCACGAGCAGTACTTC. Protein: CASSPLQGAHEQYF. V and J are TRBV18 and TRBJ2-7, with 9 bases identical to TRBD1. After removal of 2 bases from V and 5 bases from J, the junction contained 4 bases not matched to a gene. The CDR3 has 14 amino acids. Per the germline V gene, CDR1 is KGHSH and CDR2 is LQKENI.